Shown below are 9 T cell receptor beta chains from a single sample sequenced in a study of blood T cells in healthy people across ages. Next came a second PCR, run for about 7 to 12 cycles, which used a sample-barcoded 5' primer along with a J-beta primer mix. MiXCR, run by TCRdb on the 5' RACE reads, gives a single entry per CDR3 protein. Among almost 550,000 distinct CDR3 sequences, 24% were seen once, and the ten largest hold 8.7%. The sample also formed part of further work on T cells of mothers and their children.

Sample: blood. These receptor sequences come from a boy between 10 and 17 years old in good health.

This clonotype was counted at least ten times. The chain has TRBV6-6 and TRBJ2-7; D unresolved. V dropped 5 bases and J dropped 3 bases, with 8 bases sitting between them. The CDR3 is 12 residues long. Looked up from germline, CDR1 is MNHNY and CDR2 is SVGAGI (reference sequence). This CDR3 is CASSPGRYEQYF. CDR3 nucleotides: TGTGCCAGCAGTCCCGGCCGCTACGAGCAGTACTTC.

The chain couples TRBV5-6 to TRBJ1-5; a weak D match, TRBD1 (5 bases). Germline V gene sequence: CDR1 SGHDT, CDR2 YYEEEE. The CDR3 extends over 15 amino acids. Trimming took 3 bases from V and 0 from J, leaving 10 bases between them. The CDR3: CASSWGPDSNQPQHF. In nucleotides, the CDR3 is TGTGCCAGCAGCTGGGGACCGGATAGCAATCAGCCCCAGCATTTT.

This clonotype occurred a few times. The gene calls are TRBV6-6 and TRBJ1-4, with 10 bases lining up with TRBD1. The CDR3 runs to 16 residues. CDR1 is MNHNY and CDR2 is SVGAGI in the germline V gene (reference sequence). V was clipped by 0 bases and J by 8 bases; unmatched bases: 6. The CDR3 sequence: CASSYSRDRGREKLFF. The CDR3 DNA is TGTGCCAGCAGTTACTCGAGGGACAGGGGAAGGGAAAAACTGTTTTTT.

The rearrangement links TRBV4-3 to TRBJ2-1; the D gene is possibly TRBD2 (6 bases). There are 16 residues in the CDR3. The germline V gene encodes CDR1 LGHNA and CDR2 YSLEER. The V end was cut by 5 bases, the J end by 6 bases, with 20 bases between. The DNA of the CDR3 is TGCGCCAGCAGCTCAGCTCACGGGAGTGGGTTCAATGAGCAGTTCTTC. This translates into CASSSAHGSGFNEQFF.

The CDR3 nucleotides read TGCAGCTCCAATCCGCCTGGGGGTGTAGCGGATACGCAGTATTTT. Encoded protein: CSSNPPGGVADTQYF. The rearrangement links TRBV29-1 to TRBJ2-3, with D perhaps given as TRBD1 or TRBD2 (5 bases each). Germline V gene data show CDR1 as SQVTM and CDR2 as ANQGSEA. There are 15 residues in the CDR3. V was shortened by 8 bases and J by 6 bases, with 24 bases between the two germline ends.

This chain uses TRBV4-1 with TRBJ2-7; tentatively, D is TRBD2 (6 bases). CDR1 is MGHRA, CDR2 YSYEKL, per germline. The V and J ends lost 0 bases and 4 bases respectively, with 16 bases between them. The CDR3 is 16 residues long. The CDR3 is CASSQDQQLASYEQYF. The CDR3 DNA reads as TGCGCCAGCAGCCAAGATCAACAACTAGCATCGTACGAGCAGTACTTC.

The J gene is TRBJ2-4, the V gene TRBV9; 8 nucleotides agree with TRBD2. Germline-derived CDR1 and CDR2 are SGDLS and YYNGEE. The V segment lost 3 bases and the J segment 3 bases; nucleotides outside the gene matches: 8. The CDR3 length is 16 residues. The CDR3 loop reads CASSAGLAANKNIQYF. Here the CDR3 DNA reads TGTGCCAGCAGCGCCGGACTAGCAGCCAACAAAAACATTCAGTACTTC.

Only a few counts were recorded for this clonotype. The chain has TRBV28 and TRBJ2-5; no definite D call. The end of the DNA fits TRBJ2-1 better, so the J call may be wrong. From germline, CDR1 is MDHEN and CDR2 SYDVKM. The CDR3 has 12 residues. The chain's CDR3 is CASSIDTAEQFF. The CDR3 DNA reads as TGTGCCAGCAGTATTGACACCGCTGAGCAGTTCTTC.

The V and J genes are TRBV19 and TRBJ2-2, with TRBD1 identical over 7 bases. V lost 3 bases, J lost 4 bases, and 5 bases stayed unmatched. This CDR3 has 15 amino acids. Germline V gene data show CDR1 as LNHDA and CDR2 as SQIVND (reference sequence). The CDR3 is CASSIDRAVTGELFF. CDR3 sequence (DNA): TGTGCCAGTAGTATTGACAGGGCGGTCACCGGGGAGCTGTTTTTT.